This entry describes one T cell receptor beta chain. Its antigen is not known. This entry belongs to a study of cytomegalovirus exposure and HLA in healthy donors. Whole-study findings and limits: The sole available immune exposure information was CMV serostatus. Presence/absence analyses took donor sequencing depth as roughly uniform. Researchers left out some V segments, among them TRBV6-2 and TRBV6-3, as indistinguishable. In all likelihood, a cluster of highly shared sequence variants was a sequencing artifact.

The CDR3 is 13 residues long. Trimming shortened V by 5 bases and J by 4 bases, and 8 bases separated the two germline ends. Germline-derived CDR1 and CDR2 are MGHDK and SYGVNS. The PCR made use of 60 Vbeta and 13 Jbeta primers. Clones were sequenced by immunoSEQ multiplex PCR, and TCRdb holds only the in-frame ones, with some missing. The sample has about 120,000 clones; 75% are singletons. This receptor was identified in a woman in her 40s in good health and CMV-seropositive. The specimen sequenced was PBMCs. The chain recombines TRBV25-1 with TRBJ1-4; D unclear. CDR3 sequence reads: CASSFSNNEKLFF. CDR3 DNA sequence: TGTGCCAGCAGTTTTAGTAATAATGAAAAACTGTTTTTT.